The source of this TCR beta chain is a study of blood T cells in healthy people across ages. Overall study results and limits: TCR beta diversity, measured per million T cells, fell in a roughly linear way with age. With naive T cell percentage, TCR beta diversity showed a strong correlation. Diversity was higher, and naive CD4+ cells more numerous, in long-lived donors than in aged donors.

A sample-barcoded 5' primer and a J-beta primer mix were used in a second PCR of roughly 7 to 11 cycles. TCRdb analysed the 5' RACE reads with MiXCR anew, one entry per CDR3 protein. Among over 600,000 distinct CDR3 sequences listed, 40% to 45% were seen once. This CDR3 contains 15 residues. Germline-derived CDR1 and CDR2 are SGHTA and FQGNSA. Losses at the gene ends were 4 bases for V and 4 bases for J; bases not matched to a gene: 4. This clonotype was found a few times. No antigen is known for it. The receptor's source is a man older than 75 in good health. The chain employs TRBV7-2 and TRBJ2-2, with 9 bases lining up with TRBD2. The sequencing input was blood. This CDR3 is CASSSGLAATGELFF. The CDR3 bases are TGTGCCAGCAGCTCGGGACTAGCCGCCACCGGGGAGCTGTTTTTT.